The 5 T cell receptor beta chains listed next were all sequenced from one sample in a study of T cells in Graves' hyperthyroidism and ophthalmopathy. What was amplified from RNA transcripts were TCR beta CDR3 regions. TCR CDR3 underwent first-round RT-PCR with the HTBI primer set. TCRdb re-called the multiplex PCR reads through MiXCR, storing one row per CDR3 protein. This table holds 350,000 or so distinct CDR3 sequences, 17% found once. The sequencing sample was made of blood. These receptors originate from a woman under 40 with Graves' hyperthyroidism that later progressed to Graves' ophthalmopathy.

The rearrangement uses TRBV20-1 and TRBJ2-2; TRBD1 agrees at 8 bases. V trimming: 2 bases; J trimming: 4 bases; junction bases outside the gene matches: 3. The V gene's germline CDR1 is DFQATT and CDR2 SNEGSKA (reference sequence). The CDR3 sequence is 14 residues long. The CDR3 sequence is CSARLTGVTGELFF. CDR3 nucleotides: TGCAGTGCTAGATTGACAGGGGTCACCGGGGAGCTGTTTTTT.

A few counts support this clonotype. The CDR3 region is CSASGLAGGGGNEQFF. For the CDR3, the DNA is TGCAGTGCTAGCGGGCTAGCGGGAGGGGGTGGCAATGAGCAGTTCTTC. The J gene is TRBJ2-1, the V gene TRBV20-1; 12 positions match TRBD2. This CDR3 region has 16 residues. In germline, CDR1 is DFQATT, CDR2 SNEGSKA (reference sequence). V lost 3 bases and J lost 6; bases outside the gene matches: 9.

The chain couples TRBV6-2 or TRBV6-3 to TRBJ2-6, with D possibly being TRBD1 (6 bases). The CDR3 has 17 amino acids. V was cut by 5 bases and J by 1 base, with 15 bases left in between. Germline CDR1 and CDR2: MNHEY and SVGEGT. The CDR3 loop reads CASSTDSVLSGANVLTF. The CDR3 DNA reads TGTGCCAGCAGTACGGACAGCGTGTTGTCTGGGGCCAACGTCCTGACTTTC.

With regard to this clonotype: Being one base from a much bigger clone, this may be a read error. The chain uses TRBV6-4 and TRBJ2-7; D tentatively reads TRBD1 or TRBD2 (5 bases each). Per germline, CDR1 MRHNA and CDR2 SNTAGT. The CDR3 covers 14 residues. This CDR3 is CASSETSGAYERYF. The CDR3 DNA sequence: TGTGCCAGCAGTGAGACATCCGGGGCCTACGAGCGGTACTTC.

This clonotype was recorded many times. This CDR3 reads CASSIDATLAGQETQYF. The CDR3 coding sequence is TGTGCCAGTAGTATAGATGCCACCCTAGCGGGACAAGAGACCCAGTACTTC. The chain couples TRBV19 to TRBJ2-5; 9 nucleotides agree with TRBD2. The germline V gene has CDR1 LNHDA and CDR2 SQIVND (reference sequence). The CDR3 sequence is 17 residues long. J gave up 2 bases and V 0 bases, and 7 bases lay outside the gene matches.